This T cell receptor (beta chain) stems from a study of blood T cell repertoires in COVID-19 (TCRdb year 2020). Background for the entire study: Collaborator samples came from the United States, Italy and Spain and covered acute and convalescent phases of COVID-19. The prospective study material was composed of cDNA or gDNA derived from T cells, B-cell-depleted T cells, or PBMCs. The dataset comprised deeply sampled blood TCRbeta repertoires from subjects exposed to, actively infected with, or recovered from COVID-19. The repertoires were released in a freely available public database meant as a resource for research on the immune response to SARS-CoV-2. The samples were drawn from the first 160 participants of the ongoing ImmuneRACE study and from about 1,200 subjects provided by 6 global collaborators. The sample metadata nearly always contained a de-identified subject ID, COVID-19 status, age in years and sex. Where available, HLA class I and class II types were obtained from metadata supplied by the sample provider rather than from assay-based typing. What the work shows at the level of the full study, not this receptor alone: The amount of clinical and demographic metadata varied by source and participant and was provided uncurated.

A remark on this clone: No antigen is known for it. Per-nucleotide qualities are absent, and no much larger clonotype sits a single base away.

A second Seattle source provided samples from volunteer blood donors who had recovered from COVID-19. Collaborating institutions collected whole blood in K2EDTA tubes following their own protocols. For TCRbeta analysis, collaborator samples were shipped as frozen whole blood, as isolated PBMCs, or as DNA extracted from either sample type. V is cut back by 5 bases and J by 2 bases, with 4 bases in the junction unmatched. Inclusive of the bounding cysteine and phenylalanine, the CDR3 is 14 residues long. The CDR3 DNA has 42 bases and is translated from base 1. CDR1 and CDR2 were assigned from the germline V gene as SGHTS and YDEGEE. TCRbeta CDR3 regions were amplified from genomic DNA using the immunoSEQ Assay, a bias-controlled multiplex PCR. In the paper's pipeline: Nucleated cell counts per sample were estimated from amplification of reference gene primers within the assay. To quantify the absolute abundance of each unique TCRbeta CDR3 rearrangement, sequence reads were collapsed and filtered. For each sample, productive Simpson clonality was calculated as the square root of Simpson's diversity index across productive rearrangements. In TCRdb, the immuneACCESS table is reduced to in-frame sequences with V and J assigned. These tables do not hold every clone; where another copy was compared, an unresolved V gene accounts for under half, and the others remain unexplained. D and trimming were read from the DNA, whereas the V and J calls and clone size are those reported in that table. This sample has under 300,000 clones in its table, and 88% of those were observed once. Roughly 2% of the sample rests with the top ten.

The sequence came from a middle-aged woman who had recovered from COVID-19. The material sequenced was peripheral blood. The chain uses TRBV5-8 and TRBJ2-3, with 8 middle bases fitting TRBD2. The DNA is as follows: TGTGCCAGCAGTGGACTAGCTTTCACAGATACGCAGTATTTT. Translated, it gives CASSGLAFTDTQYF.